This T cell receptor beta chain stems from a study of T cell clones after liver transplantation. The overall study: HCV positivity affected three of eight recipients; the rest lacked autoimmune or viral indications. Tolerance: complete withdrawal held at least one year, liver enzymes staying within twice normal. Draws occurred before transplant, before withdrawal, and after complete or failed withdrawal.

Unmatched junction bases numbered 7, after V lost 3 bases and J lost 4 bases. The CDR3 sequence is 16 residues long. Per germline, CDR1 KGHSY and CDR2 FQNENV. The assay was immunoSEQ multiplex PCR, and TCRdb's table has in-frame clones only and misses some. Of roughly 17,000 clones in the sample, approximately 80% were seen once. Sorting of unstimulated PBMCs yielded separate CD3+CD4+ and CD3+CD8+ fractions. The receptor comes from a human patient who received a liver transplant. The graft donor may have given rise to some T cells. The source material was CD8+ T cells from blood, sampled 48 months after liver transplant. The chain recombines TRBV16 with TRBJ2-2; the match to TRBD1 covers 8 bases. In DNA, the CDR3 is TGTGCCAGCAGCCATTCCCAGGGGGCGATCACCGGGGAGCTGTTTTTT. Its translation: CASSHSQGAITGELFF.